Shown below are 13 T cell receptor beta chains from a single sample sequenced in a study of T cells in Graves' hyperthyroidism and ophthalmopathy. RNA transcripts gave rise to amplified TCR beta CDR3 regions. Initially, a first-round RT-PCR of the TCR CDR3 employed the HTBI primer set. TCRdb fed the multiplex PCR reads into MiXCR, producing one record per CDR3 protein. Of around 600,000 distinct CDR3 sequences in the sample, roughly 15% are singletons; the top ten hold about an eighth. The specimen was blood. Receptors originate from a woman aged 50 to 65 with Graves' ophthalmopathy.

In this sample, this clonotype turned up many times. CDR3 residues: CAISENRGLRNEQFF. The DNA for the CDR3 is TGTGCCATCAGTGAAAATCGGGGTTTACGCAATGAGCAGTTCTTC. The chain links TRBV10-3 to TRBJ2-1, with a tentative D call TRBD2 (5 bases). V lost 3 bases and J 6 bases, leaving 15 bases between the germline ends. Germline values: CDR1 ENHRY, CDR2 SYGVKD. The length of the CDR3 is 15 residues.

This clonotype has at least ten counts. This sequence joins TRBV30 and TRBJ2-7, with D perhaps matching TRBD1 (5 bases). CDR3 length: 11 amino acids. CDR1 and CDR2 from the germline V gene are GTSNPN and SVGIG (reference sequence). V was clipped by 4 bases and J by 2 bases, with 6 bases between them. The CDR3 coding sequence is TGTGCCTGGACAGGGACCTACGAGCAGTACTTC. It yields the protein CAWTGTYEQYF. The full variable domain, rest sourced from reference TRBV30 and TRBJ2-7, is SQTIHQWPATLVQPVGSPLSLECTVEGTSNPNLYWYRQAAGRGLQLLFYSVGIGQISSEVPQNLSASRPQDRQFILSSKKLLLSDSGFYLCAWTGTYEQYFGPGTRLTVT.

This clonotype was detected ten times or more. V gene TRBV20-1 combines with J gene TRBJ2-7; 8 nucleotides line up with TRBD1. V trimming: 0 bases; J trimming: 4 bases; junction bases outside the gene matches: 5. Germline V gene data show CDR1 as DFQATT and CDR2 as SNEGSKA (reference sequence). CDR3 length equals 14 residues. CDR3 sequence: CSARDIDRGYEQYF. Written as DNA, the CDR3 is TGCAGTGCTAGAGATATAGACAGGGGATACGAGCAGTACTTC.

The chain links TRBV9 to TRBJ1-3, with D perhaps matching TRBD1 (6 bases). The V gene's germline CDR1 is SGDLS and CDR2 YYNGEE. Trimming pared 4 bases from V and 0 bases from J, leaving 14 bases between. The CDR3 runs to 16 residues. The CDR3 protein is CASSTAQGFSGNTIYF. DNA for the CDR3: TGTGCCAGCAGCACAGCACAGGGCTTCTCTGGAAACACCATATATTTT.

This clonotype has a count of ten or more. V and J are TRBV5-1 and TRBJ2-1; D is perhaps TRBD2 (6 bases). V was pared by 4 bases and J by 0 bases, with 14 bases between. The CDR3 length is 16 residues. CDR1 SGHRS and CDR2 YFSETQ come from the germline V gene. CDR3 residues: CASSVGLPLSYNEQFF. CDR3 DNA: TGCGCCAGCAGCGTGGGACTCCCTCTCTCCTACAATGAGCAGTTCTTC.

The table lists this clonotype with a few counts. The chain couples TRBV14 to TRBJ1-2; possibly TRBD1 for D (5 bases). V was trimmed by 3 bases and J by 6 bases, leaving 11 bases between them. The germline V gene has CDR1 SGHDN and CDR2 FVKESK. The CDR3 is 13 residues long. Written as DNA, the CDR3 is TGTGCCAGCAGCCACCCCGGGGGTAATGGCTACACCTTC. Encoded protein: CASSHPGGNGYTF.

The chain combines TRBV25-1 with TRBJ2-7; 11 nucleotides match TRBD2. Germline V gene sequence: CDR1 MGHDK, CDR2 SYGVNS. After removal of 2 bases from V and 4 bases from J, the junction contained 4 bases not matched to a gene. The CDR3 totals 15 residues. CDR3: CASSEPLAGVYEQYF. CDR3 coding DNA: TGTGCCAGCAGTGAACCACTAGCGGGGGTTTACGAGCAGTACTTC.

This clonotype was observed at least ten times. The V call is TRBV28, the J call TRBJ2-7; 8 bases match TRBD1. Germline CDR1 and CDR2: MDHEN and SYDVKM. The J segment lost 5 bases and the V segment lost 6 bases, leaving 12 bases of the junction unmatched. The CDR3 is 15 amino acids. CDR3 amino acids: CASRKMTGQDHEQYF. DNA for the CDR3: TGTGCCAGCAGGAAAATGACGGGACAGGACCACGAGCAGTACTTC.

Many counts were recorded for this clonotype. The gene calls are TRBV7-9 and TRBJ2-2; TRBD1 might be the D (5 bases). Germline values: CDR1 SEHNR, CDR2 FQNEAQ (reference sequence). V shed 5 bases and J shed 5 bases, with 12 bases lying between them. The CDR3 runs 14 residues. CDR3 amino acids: CASSDSGWTGELFF. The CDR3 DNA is TGTGCCAGCAGCGATTCAGGGTGGACCGGGGAGCTGTTTTTT.

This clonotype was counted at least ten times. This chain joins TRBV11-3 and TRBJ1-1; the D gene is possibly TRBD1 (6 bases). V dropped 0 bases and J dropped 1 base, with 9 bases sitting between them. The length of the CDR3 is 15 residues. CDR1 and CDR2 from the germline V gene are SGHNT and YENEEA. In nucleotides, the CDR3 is TGTGCCAGCAGCTTAGATAGGGGACAGAACACTGAAGCTTTCTTT. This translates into CASSLDRGQNTEAFF.

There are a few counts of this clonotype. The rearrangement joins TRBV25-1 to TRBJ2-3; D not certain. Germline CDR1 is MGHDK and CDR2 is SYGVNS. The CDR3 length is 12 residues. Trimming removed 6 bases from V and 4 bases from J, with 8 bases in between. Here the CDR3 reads CASRPSADTQYF. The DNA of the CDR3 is TGTGCCAGCAGGCCAAGTGCAGATACGCAGTATTTT. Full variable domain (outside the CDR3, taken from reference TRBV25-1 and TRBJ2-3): EADIYQTPRYLVIGTGKKITLECSQTMGHDKMYWYQQDPGMELHLIHYSYGVNSTEKGDLSSESTVSRIRTEHFPLTLESARPSHTSQYLCASRPSADTQYFGPGTRLTVL.

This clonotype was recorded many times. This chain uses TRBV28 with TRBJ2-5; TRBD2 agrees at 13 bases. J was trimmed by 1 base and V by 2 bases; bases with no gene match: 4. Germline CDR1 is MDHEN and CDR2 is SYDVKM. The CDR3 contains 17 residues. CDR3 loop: CASSLTTSGRAQETQYF. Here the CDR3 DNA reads TGTGCCAGCAGTTTAACTACTAGCGGGAGGGCCCAAGAGACCCAGTACTTC.

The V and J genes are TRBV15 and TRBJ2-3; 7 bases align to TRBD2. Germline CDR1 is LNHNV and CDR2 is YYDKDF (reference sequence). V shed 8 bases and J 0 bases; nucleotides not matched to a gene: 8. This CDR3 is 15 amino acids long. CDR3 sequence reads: CATVPTRESTDTQYF. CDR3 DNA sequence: TGTGCCACCGTCCCGACGCGGGAGAGCACAGATACGCAGTATTTT.